These 13 T cell receptor beta chains were all obtained from the same sample, sequenced in a study of blood T cell repertoires in COVID-19. Profiling relied on immunoSEQ multiplex PCR, and the TCRdb table lists in-frame clones only, not all of them. The data show more than 250,000 clones, nearly 90% seen once. The sample comprised PBMCs or T cells enriched from blood (not recorded which). These receptors were taken from a woman between 18 and 29 years old with acute COVID-19.

The CDR3 reads CASSLAAGTVSNYGYTF. The CDR3 nucleotides are TGCGCCAGCAGCTTGGCAGCCGGGACAGTGTCTAACTATGGCTACACCTTC. The chain joins TRBV5-1 to TRBJ1-2; TRBD1 aligns across 7 bases. There are 17 residues in the CDR3. Germline V lookup: CDR1 SGHRS, CDR2 YFSETQ. The ends lost 0 bases at V and 0 bases at J; junction bases unmatched: 8.

The CDR3 here is CASSEGDRENNEQFF. In nucleotides, the CDR3 is TGTGCCAGCAGTGAAGGAGACAGGGAAAACAATGAGCAGTTCTTC. This chain links TRBV25-1 with TRBJ2-1, with 7 bases aligning to TRBD1. Losses at the gene ends were 2 bases for V and 5 bases for J; bases not matched to a gene: 6. CDR3 length: 15 residues. CDR1 and CDR2 (germline): MGHDK, SYGVNS.

The rearrangement joins TRBV5-4 to TRBJ1-2; maybe TRBD1 (6 bases). Trimming removed 4 bases from V and 2 bases from J, with 12 bases in between. The CDR3 length is 14 residues. In germline, CDR1 is SGHNT, CDR2 YYREEE (reference sequence). The CDR3 bases are TGTGCCAGCAGCCCGGACAGCCTAAACTATGGCTACACCTTC. Its protein is CASSPDSLNYGYTF.

This chain joins TRBV7-2 and TRBJ1-1, with 8 nucleotides matching TRBD1. The CDR3 covers 16 residues. The J segment lost 1 base and the V segment lost 2 bases, leaving 6 bases of the junction unmatched. In germline, CDR1 is SGHTA, CDR2 FQGNSA. CDR3 in DNA: TGTGCCAGCAGCTTATTCGGGGGGACAGGGAACACTGAAGCTTTCTTT. It translates to CASSLFGGTGNTEAFF. The entire variable domain, with the rest obtained from reference TRBV7-2 and TRBJ1-1, is as follows: GAGVSQSPSNKVTEKGKDVELRCDPISGHTALYWYRQSLGQGLEFLIYFQGNSAPDKSGLPSDRFSAERTGGSVSTLTIQRTQQEDSAVYLCASSLFGGTGNTEAFFGQGTRLTVV.

The chain is built from TRBV27 and TRBJ2-1, with 7 bases fitting TRBD1. The CDR3 has 16 amino acids. Per germline, CDR1 MNHEY and CDR2 SMNVEV (reference sequence). Trimming at V came to 6 bases and at J to 4 bases, leaving 12 bases not matched to a gene. The CDR3 DNA reads TGTGCCAGCAGGCTCCGGGACAGCTCCTTTTACAATGAGCAGTTCTTC. Its protein product is CASRLRDSSFYNEQFF.

This clone was counted once. V gene TRBV30 combines with J gene TRBJ2-7, with 8 bases that match TRBD1. Per germline, CDR1 GTSNPN and CDR2 SVGIG (reference sequence). The CDR3 has 12 residues. Trimming cost V 7 bases and J 2 bases; bases outside gene matches: 4. The CDR3 DNA sequence: TGTGCCTCCGGACAGGGAACCTACGAGCAGTACTTC. It encodes CASGQGTYEQYF. The whole variable domain, filled in from reference TRBV30 and TRBJ2-7, reads SQTIHQWPATLVQPVGSPLSLECTVEGTSNPNLYWYRQAAGRGLQLLFYSVGIGQISSEVPQNLSASRPQDRQFILSSKKLLLSDSGFYLCASGQGTYEQYFGPGTRLTVT.

A few counts support this clone. The rearrangement uses TRBV12-3 or TRBV12-4 and TRBJ1-1; TRBD1 matches at 9 bases. V shed 3 bases and J 5 bases; nucleotides not matched to a gene: 1. The CDR3 contains 13 residues. The CDR3, as DNA: TGTGCCAGCAGTTTCGGACAGGGGACTGAAGCTTTCTTT. Translation gives CASSFGQGTEAFF.

The V gene is TRBV11-2, the J gene TRBJ2-2, with TRBD2 matching 7 bases. V lost 3 bases, J lost 4 bases, and 8 bases stayed unmatched. The CDR3 extends over 16 amino acids. The germline V gene has CDR1 SGHAT and CDR2 FQNNGV. The CDR3 is CASSFNSREFTGELFF. The DNA of the CDR3 is TGTGCCAGCAGCTTTAATTCGCGGGAGTTCACCGGGGAGCTGTTTTTT. Full variable domain (outside the CDR3, taken from reference TRBV11-2 and TRBJ2-2): EAGVAQSPRYKIIEKRQSVAFWCNPISGHATLYWYQQILGQGPKLLIQFQNNGVVDDSQLPKDRFSAERLKGVDSTLKIQPAKLEDSAVYLCASSFNSREFTGELFFGEGSRLTVL.

This clone was found a few times. The V call is TRBV4-1, the J call TRBJ2-7; possible D gene TRBD2, 6 bases. The CDR3 has 17 residues. Trimming took 4 bases from V and 5 from J, leaving 24 bases between them. Germline values: CDR1 MGHRA, CDR2 YSYEKL. This CDR3 is CASSPHFLGLRRDEQYF. The CDR3, as DNA: TGCGCCAGCAGCCCCCACTTCCTGGGACTTCGGCGCGACGAGCAGTACTTC.

The V gene is TRBV9, the J gene TRBJ2-5; D is possibly TRBD1 (7 bases). V was shortened by 2 bases and J by 4 bases, with 12 bases between the two germline ends. The CDR3 has 14 residues. Germline-derived CDR1 and CDR2 are SGDLS and YYNGEE. The CDR3 here is CASSVEGARETQYF. The CDR3 nucleotides read TGTGCCAGCAGCGTGGAGGGGGCGAGAGAGACCCAGTACTTC.

CDR3 sequence (DNA): TGTGCCAGCAGCCAAGAAACGGCCGGGACTAGCGACTACGAGCAGTACTTC. Residues: CASSQETAGTSDYEQYF. The chain recombines TRBV4-2 with TRBJ2-7; 10 positions match TRBD2. This CDR3 is 17 amino acids long. V lost 0 bases to trimming and J lost 3 bases; unmatched junction nucleotides: 8. Germline assignment: CDR1 LGHNA and CDR2 YNFKEQ.

The rearrangement uses TRBV4-1 and TRBJ2-1, with D maybe TRBD2 (6 bases). The V and J ends lost 1 base and 5 bases respectively, with 12 bases between them. The V gene's germline CDR1 is MGHRA and CDR2 YSYEKL. The CDR3 is 15 amino acids. The CDR3 sequence: CASSQGSGTHNEQFF. The CDR3 DNA sequence: TGCGCCAGCAGCCAAGGATCCGGGACTCACAATGAGCAGTTCTTC.

The chain couples TRBV20-1 to TRBJ1-3; TRBD1 agrees at 7 bases. Per the germline V gene, CDR1 is DFQATT and CDR2 is SNEGSKA (reference sequence). The CDR3 loop spans 14 amino acids. V was pared by 3 bases and J by 2 bases, with 4 bases of the junction left unmatched. The CDR3 is CSASRDRAGNTIYF. The CDR3, as DNA: TGCAGTGCTAGTCGGGACAGAGCTGGAAACACCATATATTTT.